One TCR beta chain is described in this entry. This specimen comes from a study of blood T cell repertoires in COVID-19. About the study: From the United States, Italy and Spain came samples of acute and convalescent COVID-19.

Using immunoSEQ multiplex PCR, the repertoire was profiled, and TCRdb retains in-frame clones only, with some absent. Among about 160,000 clones listed, about 93% were seen once. CDR1 and CDR2 from the germline V gene are SNHLY and FYNNEI. The CDR3 sequence is 12 residues long. V dropped 9 bases and J dropped 3; count of bases not matched to a gene: 5. This clonotype originated in a woman aged 45-65 years with acute or convalescent COVID-19. The sample consisted of peripheral blood. The V call is TRBV2, the J call TRBJ2-7; 7 nucleotides agree with TRBD1. In DNA, the CDR3 is TGTGCCAGTACAGGGGACAGCTACGAGCAGTACTTC. Protein product: CASTGDSYEQYF.